The 16 T cell receptor beta chains below come from one sample, sequenced in a study of post-analysis software for immune sequencing data. Study-wide findings and caveats: Several TRBV segments (TRBV5-6, TRBV5-1 and TRBV20-1 among them) occurred more frequently in patients than in controls.

Each TCR beta cDNA library carried unique molecular identifiers. TCRdb processed the PCR reads anew with MiXCR; each CDR3 protein has one entry. Here the sample spans hundreds of thousands of distinct CDR3 sequences, 30% being singletons. These receptors' antigens are unknown. Source material: blood. The receptors derive from a girl under 18 with multiple sclerosis.

This chain links TRBV20-1 with TRBJ1-1, with D unresolved. The CDR3 has 14 amino acids. The ends were cut back, 4 bases at V and 2 bases at J, with 14 bases in the middle. Germline-derived CDR1 and CDR2 are DFQATT and SNEGSKA (reference sequence). The CDR3, as DNA: TGCAGTGCTACCGAACAGCACCGCAACACTGAAGCTTTCTTT. This codes for CSATEQHRNTEAFF.

The chain recombines TRBV20-1 with TRBJ2-1, with 9 bases aligning to TRBD1. CDR1 is DFQATT and CDR2 is SNEGSKA in the germline V gene (reference sequence). The V and J ends lost 5 bases and 7 bases, in that order; junction bases with no gene match: 6. The length of the CDR3 is 13 residues. CDR3 residues: CSAGGQGGNEQFF. CDR3 DNA: TGCAGTGCTGGGGGACAGGGAGGGAATGAGCAGTTCTTC.

This rearrangement joins TRBV6-5 to TRBJ1-6; no clear D. V shed 0 bases and J shed 0 bases, with 6 bases lying between them. This CDR3 is 16 amino acids long. The germline V gene encodes CDR1 MNHEY and CDR2 SVGAGI. The CDR3 DNA is TGTGCCAGCAGTTACTCGCCGGTCTCCTATAATTCACCCCTCCACTTT. It encodes CASSYSPVSYNSPLHF.

V usage is TRBV7-2 and J usage is TRBJ1-5; D is unclear. V gave up 2 bases and J gave up 6 bases, with 14 bases separating them. The germline V gene encodes CDR1 SGHTA and CDR2 FQGNSA. This CDR3 contains 15 residues. The CDR3 spells CASSLPGLPPQPQHF. The CDR3 coding sequence is TGTGCCAGCAGCTTACCGGGCCTCCCCCCTCAGCCCCAGCATTTT.

This chain joins TRBV7-8 and TRBJ2-6, with 7 bases identical to TRBD1. The V gene's germline CDR1 is SGHVS and CDR2 FQNEAQ. This CDR3 is built from 22 residues. J was trimmed by 2 bases and V by 1 base; bases with no gene match: 20. Written as DNA, the CDR3 is TGTGCCAGCAGCTTAGTTGGGTCATCACAGGGGCAAGGGGATGCTGGGGCCAACGTCCTGACTTTC. Its translation is CASSLVGSSQGQGDAGANVLTF.

The chain joins TRBV3-1 to TRBJ2-5, with D possibly TRBD1 on 5 matching bases. This CDR3 is 14 amino acids long. The germline V gene has CDR1 LGHDT and CDR2 YNNKEL (reference sequence). Trimming removed 6 bases at V and 11 bases at J, with 22 bases between. DNA for the CDR3: TGTGCCAGCAGTCGGACAAGAAACTCCTACAAGCAGTACTTC. Its translation: CASSRTRNSYKQYF.

This chain uses TRBV2 with TRBJ2-1; 9 nucleotides align to TRBD2. Per the germline V gene, CDR1 is SNHLY and CDR2 is FYNNEI. There are 10 residues in the CDR3. V lost 8 bases and J lost 15; bases outside the gene matches: 5. This CDR3 is CASFRTSAFF. The DNA for the CDR3 is TGTGCCAGCTTCAGGACTAGCGCGTTCTTC.

This clonotype was seen only a few times. The V gene is TRBV24-1, the J gene TRBJ1-5; TRBD1 agrees at 9 bases. The V segment lost 5 bases and the J segment 5 bases; nucleotides outside the gene matches: 6. This CDR3 has 15 residues. The germline V gene encodes CDR1 KGHDR and CDR2 SFDVKD. CDR3 in amino acids: CATSAATGGHQPQHF. In nucleotides, the CDR3 is TGTGCCACCAGTGCCGCGACAGGGGGTCATCAGCCCCAGCATTTT.

The chain combines TRBV29-1 with TRBJ2-5; no reliable D call. Trimming took 4 bases from V and 3 from J, leaving 6 bases between them. The CDR3 is 11 amino acids. Germline CDR1 reads SQVTM; CDR2 reads ANQGSEA. The CDR3 is CSVGAEETQYF. The DNA of the CDR3 is TGCAGCGTTGGGGCAGAAGAGACCCAGTACTTC.

The CDR3, as DNA: TGTGCCAGCAGCCAAGAGTACGGGACCAACAATGAGCAGTTCTTC. Its protein is CASSQEYGTNNEQFF. V gene TRBV14 combines with J gene TRBJ2-1; D may correspond to TRBD1 or TRBD2 (5 bases each). V lost 0 bases, J lost 5 bases, and 11 bases lay in between. Germline V gives CDR1 SGHDN, CDR2 FVKESK. The CDR3 sequence is 15 residues long.

Points on this clonotype: A much bigger clone sits one base away, suggesting this may be a read error. V gene TRBV20-1 combines with J gene TRBJ2-7; D is ambiguous. This CDR3 has 10 residues. Trimming cost V 5 bases and J 5 bases, with 7 bases left between them. Germline CDR1 DFQATT, CDR2 SNEGSKA (reference sequence). The CDR3 spells CSAASNEQYF. CDR3 nucleotide sequence: TGCAGTGCTGCCAGCAACGAGCAGTACTTC.

The chain couples TRBV5-1 to TRBJ2-3, with a tentative D call TRBD1 (6 bases). V was shortened by 3 bases and J by 0 bases, with 17 bases between the two germline ends. The CDR3 length is 17 residues. CDR1 is SGHRS and CDR2 is YFSETQ in the germline V gene. Here the CDR3 reads CASSSKKKTGSTDTQYF. The CDR3 DNA is TGCGCCAGCAGCTCGAAGAAAAAGACAGGTAGCACAGATACGCAGTATTTT.

This rearrangement joins TRBV20-1 to TRBJ2-1; 14 bases match TRBD2. CDR1 is DFQATT, CDR2 SNEGSKA, per germline (reference sequence). This CDR3 region has 14 residues. V was clipped by 6 bases and J by 10 bases; unmatched bases: 8. CDR3 sequence: CSARGLAGAGEQFF. In DNA form, the CDR3 reads TGCAGTGCCCGGGGACTAGCGGGAGCTGGAGAGCAGTTCTTC.

The chain combines TRBV2 with TRBJ2-1; the D gene is possibly TRBD2 (6 bases). CDR3 length equals 15 residues. V was cut by 7 bases and J by 0 bases, with 13 bases left in between. From germline, CDR1 is SNHLY and CDR2 FYNNEI. For the CDR3, the DNA is TGTGCCAGCACTGCGGGGCCGAGCTCCTACAATGAGCAGTTCTTC. This translates into CASTAGPSSYNEQFF.

The chain carries TRBV6-2 or TRBV6-3 and TRBJ2-2, with a weak D call TRBD2 (5 bases). The germline CDR1 and CDR2 sequences are MNHEY and SVGEGT. V dropped 2 bases and J dropped 5 bases, with 9 bases sitting between them. The CDR3 contains 14 residues. The CDR3 reads CASSYLERTGELFF. As DNA, the CDR3 is TGTGCCAGCAGTTACCTCGAGCGGACCGGGGAGCTGTTTTTT.

The chain is built from TRBV12-3 or TRBV12-4 and TRBJ2-1; TRBD2 matches at 9 bases. The V and J ends lost 3 bases and 5 bases, in that order; junction bases with no gene match: 11. The CDR3 spans 17 residues. CDR3 protein: CASSFQLAGATNNEQFF. Here the CDR3 DNA reads TGTGCCAGCAGTTTTCAGTTAGCGGGGGCTACCAACAATGAGCAGTTCTTC.